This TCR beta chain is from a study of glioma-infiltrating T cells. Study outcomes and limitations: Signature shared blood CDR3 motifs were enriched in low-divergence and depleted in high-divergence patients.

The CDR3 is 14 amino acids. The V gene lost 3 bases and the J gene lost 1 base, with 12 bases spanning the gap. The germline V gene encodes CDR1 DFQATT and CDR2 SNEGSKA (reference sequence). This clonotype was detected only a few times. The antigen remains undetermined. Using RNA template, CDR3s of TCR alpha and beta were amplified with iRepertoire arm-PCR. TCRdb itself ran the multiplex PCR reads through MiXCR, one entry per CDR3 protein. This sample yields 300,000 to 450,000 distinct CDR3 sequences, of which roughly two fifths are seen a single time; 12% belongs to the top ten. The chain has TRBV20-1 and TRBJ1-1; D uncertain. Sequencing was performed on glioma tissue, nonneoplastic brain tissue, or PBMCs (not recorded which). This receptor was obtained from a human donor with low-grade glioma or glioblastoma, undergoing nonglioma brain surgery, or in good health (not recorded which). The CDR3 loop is CSASFAGPNTEAFF. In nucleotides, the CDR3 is TGCAGTGCTAGTTTCGCAGGCCCGAACACTGAAGCTTTCTTT.